Following are 21 T cell receptor beta chains from one sample sequenced in a study of OX40 agonist ivuxolimab in advanced cancers. Repertoires were generated with immunoSEQ multiplex PCR, while TCRdb's copy carries only in-frame clones and drops some. The table shows some 64,000 clones, with approximately 77% occurring only once. The sample here was CD4+ or CD8+ T cells sorted from blood, taken in a trial of the OX40 agonist ivuxolimab. Receptors originate from an adult with an advanced solid tumor such as melanoma, head and neck, liver or kidney cancer.

The chain joins TRBV7-3 to TRBJ2-5, with D perhaps assigned TRBD1 or TRBD2 (6 bases each). Trimming removed 5 bases at V and 1 base at J, with 14 bases between. Germline V gives CDR1 SGHTA, CDR2 FQGTGA. The CDR3 is 15 amino acids. The CDR3 DNA sequence: TGTGCCAGCAGCGAGGGGGGACGGTCCCAAGAGACCCAGTACTTC. It encodes CASSEGGRSQETQYF.

This clone came up once. This chain connects TRBV29-1 to TRBJ2-3, with 7 positions matching TRBD1. This CDR3 is 12 amino acids long. CDR1 and CDR2 (germline): SQVTM, ANQGSEA. The V and J ends lost 5 bases and 4 bases, in that order; junction bases with no gene match: 3. In nucleotides, the CDR3 is TGCAGCGTTAGCCAGGGGGCAGATACGCAGTATTTT. Residues: CSVSQGADTQYF.

The V and J genes are TRBV5-6 and TRBJ2-1; D might be TRBD1 (5 bases). CDR1 is SGHDT, CDR2 YYEEEE, per germline. Trimming pared 2 bases from V and 2 bases from J, leaving 14 bases between. This CDR3 is built from 16 residues. The CDR3 spells CASSFPARATYNEQFF. The DNA for the CDR3 is TGTGCCAGCAGCTTCCCGGCCAGGGCCACCTACAATGAGCAGTTCTTC.

The gene calls are TRBV30 and TRBJ1-5; D is unresolved. This CDR3 spans 13 amino acids. Germline V lookup: CDR1 GTSNPN, CDR2 SVGIG (reference sequence). The ends were cut back, 3 bases at V and 3 bases at J, with 9 bases in the middle. CDR3 loop: CAWSLSDNQPQHF. Here the CDR3 DNA reads TGTGCCTGGAGCTTAAGCGACAATCAGCCCCAGCATTTT.

This chain links TRBV18 with TRBJ1-1, with D tentatively TRBD1 (6 bases). V was cut by 3 bases and J by 0 bases, with 17 bases left in between. This CDR3 has 17 amino acids. Germline lookup yields CDR1 KGHSH and CDR2 LQKENI. The CDR3 region has the DNA TGTGCCAGCTCACCTCAGGGGCCCGTGATACTGAACACTGAAGCTTTCTTT. Translating gives CASSPQGPVILNTEAFF.

V usage is TRBV30 and J usage is TRBJ1-6; D is uncertain. There are 16 residues in the CDR3. Germline CDR1 is GTSNPN and CDR2 is SVGIG (reference sequence). V was trimmed by 3 bases and J by 9 bases, leaving 21 bases between them. The CDR3 loop reads CAWSQVKRPFGSPLHF. The CDR3 DNA reads as TGTGCCTGGAGCCAGGTGAAACGGCCTTTCGGTTCACCCCTCCACTTT.

The V call is TRBV19, the J call TRBJ1-1, with TRBD1 identical over 7 bases. The CDR3 contains 16 residues. CDR1 is LNHDA, CDR2 SQIVND, per germline (reference sequence). V lost 5 bases and J lost 8; bases outside the gene matches: 17. The CDR3 sequence is CASSQPHRGDPREAFF. The CDR3 DNA sequence: TGTGCCAGTAGTCAACCACACAGGGGCGACCCAAGGGAAGCTTTCTTT.

The table lists this clone with a few counts. The chain employs TRBV4-2 and TRBJ2-3; 10 bases are shared with TRBD2. The CDR3 contains 15 residues. V lost 4 bases, J lost 4 bases, and 5 bases stayed unmatched. The germline V gene has CDR1 LGHNA and CDR2 YNFKEQ. This chain's CDR3 is CASSLLAGGSDTQYF. DNA of the CDR3: TGTGCCAGCAGCCTCTTAGCGGGAGGCTCAGATACGCAGTATTTT.

This chain uses TRBV4-1 with TRBJ2-1, with D uncertain. CDR1 is MGHRA, CDR2 YSYEKL, per germline. Between the trimmed V and J ends, which lost 2 bases and 3 bases, there was a span of 8 bases. This CDR3 region has 14 residues. CDR3 DNA sequence: TGCGCCAGCAGCCAAAGTACTTACTACAATGAGCAGTTCTTC. It specifies CASSQSTYYNEQFF.

CDR3 loop: CASKTSQASGELFF. Written as DNA, the CDR3 is TGTGCCAGCAAGACTAGCCAGGCGAGCGGGGAGCTGTTTTTT. The rearrangement joins TRBV6-4 to TRBJ2-2; 7 bases fit TRBD2. The germline V gene encodes CDR1 MRHNA and CDR2 SNTAGT. CDR3 length equals 14 residues. J gave up 7 bases and V 7 bases, and 9 bases lay outside the gene matches.

This chain links TRBV7-3 with TRBJ2-1, with a possible D match to TRBD2 (5 bases). Trimming took 4 bases from V and 9 from J, leaving 19 bases between them. Germline loops: CDR1 SGHTA, CDR2 FQGTGA. This CDR3 contains 15 residues. CDR3 DNA sequence: TGTGCCAGCAGCTCCCACGGGGTGAGCGCCGGTGAGCAGTTCTTC. Its translation is CASSSHGVSAGEQFF.

The chain carries TRBV2 and TRBJ2-2; 7 nucleotides agree with TRBD1. Germline V lookup: CDR1 SNHLY, CDR2 FYNNEI. This CDR3 region has 14 residues. J was trimmed by 3 bases and V by 6 bases; bases with no gene match: 4. The CDR3, as DNA: TGTGCCAGCAGGATCGACAGGGACACCGGGGAGCTGTTTTTT. Protein: CASRIDRDTGELFF.

The chain uses TRBV5-1 and TRBJ2-7; D gene unclear. The V gene's germline CDR1 is SGHRS and CDR2 YFSETQ. V lost 4 bases to trimming and J lost 0 bases, with 11 bases between them. The CDR3 length is 14 residues. The CDR3 protein is CASSNRVHSYEQYF. The CDR3 DNA sequence: TGCGCCAGCAGCAATAGGGTACACTCCTACGAGCAGTACTTC.

V usage is TRBV5-6 and J usage is TRBJ2-7; 7 nucleotides agree with TRBD2. Per germline, CDR1 SGHDT and CDR2 YYEEEE. The CDR3 covers 16 residues. V lost 2 bases and J lost 0; bases outside the gene matches: 8. The CDR3 loop reads CASSLSSGIYSYEQYF. DNA for the CDR3: TGTGCCAGCAGCTTATCCAGCGGGATTTACTCCTACGAGCAGTACTTC.

This chain connects TRBV27 to TRBJ1-2; 10 nucleotides agree with TRBD1. CDR1 and CDR2 from the germline V gene are MNHEY and SMNVEV (reference sequence). The V segment lost 6 bases and the J segment 1 base; nucleotides outside the gene matches: 11. The CDR3 is made up of 17 amino acids. DNA for the CDR3: TGTGCCAGCAGCCCCAACCCAGGACAGGGGGGTAACTATGGCTACACCTTC. It specifies CASSPNPGQGGNYGYTF.

The rearrangement links TRBV5-1 to TRBJ1-3; D is possibly TRBD1 (5 bases). Germline V gene lookup returns CDR1 SGHRS and CDR2 YFSETQ. Trimming took 1 base from V and 8 from J, leaving 13 bases between them. CDR3 length: 14 residues. The CDR3 loop is CASSLTGPRDTIYF. In DNA form, the CDR3 reads TGCGCCAGCAGCTTGACGGGACCTCGGGACACCATATATTTT.

The J gene is TRBJ2-7, the V gene TRBV5-4; TRBD2 matches 9 bases. CDR1 is SGHNT and CDR2 is YYREEE in the germline V gene (reference sequence). The CDR3 spans 17 residues. Trimming removed 4 bases from V and 3 bases from J; junction bases left unmatched: 14. The CDR3 sequence is CASSQPLAGDTYYEQYF. CDR3 sequence (DNA): TGTGCCAGCAGCCAACCTTTAGCGGGAGACACCTACTACGAGCAGTACTTC.

This chain uses TRBV28 with TRBJ1-1; no clear D. The germline V gene has CDR1 MDHEN and CDR2 SYDVKM. With 2 bases removed from V and 2 bases from J, the gap between germline ends came to 3 bases. This CDR3 has 12 amino acids. The CDR3 DNA is TGTGCCAGCAGTTTAAGTAACACTGAAGCTTTCTTT. Its protein product is CASSLSNTEAFF.

The rearrangement joins TRBV11-3 to TRBJ2-3, with D possibly being TRBD2 (5 bases). The CDR3 sequence is 14 residues long. The germline gives CDR1 SGHNT, CDR2 YENEEA. The V end lost 8 bases, the J end lost 3 bases, and 15 bases lay between the germline ends. CDR3 coding DNA: TGTGCCAGCTCTTTTACTAGAGGGACAGATACGCAGTATTTT. It specifies CASSFTRGTDTQYF.

The chain is built from TRBV7-9 and TRBJ2-1, with D perhaps TRBD2 (7 bases). CDR1 and CDR2 (germline): SEHNR, FQNEAQ (reference sequence). The V end lost 5 bases, the J end lost 4 bases, and 21 bases lay between the germline ends. This CDR3 comprises 17 residues. The CDR3 DNA follows: TGTGCCAGCAGCCCTCCCCGGCGGGGGCGTAATTACAATGAGCAGTTCTTC. Translation gives CASSPPRRGRNYNEQFF. Full variable domain (remainder filled in from reference TRBV7-9 and TRBJ2-1): DTGVSQNPRHKITKRGQNVTFRCDPISEHNRLYWYRQTLGQGPEFLTYFQNEAQLEKSRLLSDRFSAERPKGSFSTLEIQRTEQGDSAMYLCASSPPRRGRNYNEQFFGPGTRLTVL.

In DNA form, the CDR3 reads TGTGCCAGCAGTCGTCTGGGGGAGGCTAACTATGGCTACACCTTC. Translation gives CASSRLGEANYGYTF. This rearrangement joins TRBV6-5 to TRBJ1-2, with a weak D call TRBD1 (5 bases). Germline CDR1 reads MNHEY; CDR2 reads SVGAGI. This CDR3 has 15 amino acids. Trimming pared 5 bases from V and 0 bases from J, leaving 13 bases between.